This T cell receptor (beta chain) was identified in a study of blood T cells in healthy people across ages (dated by TCRdb to about 2015). Looking at the study overall: Template switching captured roughly one uniquely barcoded TCR beta cDNA molecule per two T cells in model experiments. Age-related changes in TCR beta repertoire diversity were measured in the study by deep sequencing normalized with unique cDNA molecular identifiers. Four age groups were formed from the donors: young (average roughly 15 years), middle-aged (less than 40), aged (62) and long-lived (around 80). To avoid experimental bias, donors of different ages were randomly spread across the sequencing lanes. The study analyzed two additional independent replicas of 1 million unique cDNA reads from the same blood draw for two donors, one aged 18 to 29 and one aged 80 or older.

Donors were a few dozen systemically healthy Caucasian individuals from Russia aged roughly 6 to 95 years. Each donor gave 8 to 10 milliliters of peripheral blood, drawn into EDTA-treated Vacutainer tubes. Ficoll-Paque density-gradient centrifugation was used to isolate PBMCs, with at least 6.5 million per sample. Total RNA, at least 6 micrograms per sample, was extracted from PBMCs with Trizol reagent. Naive CD45RAhigh/CD27high T cell percentages were measured by flow cytometry on a PBMC aliquot from every donor. Libraries were built with 5' RACE. Sequencing relied on an Illumina HiSeq 2500. A second roughly 6 to 12 cycle PCR used a sample-barcoded 5' primer and a J-beta primer mix. A unique molecular identifier was introduced onto each TCR beta cDNA molecule by a template-switch 5' adaptor carrying 12 random nucleotides. Each sample yielded at least 3 million CDR3-containing paired-end reads. The Mint cDNA synthesis kit, primed by a TRBC-specific oligonucleotide, was used to synthesize first-strand cDNA from all RNA. Following uracil-DNA glycosylase treatment, all cDNA underwent a first 18-cycle PCR with the universal primers M1SS and BC2_uni_R. In the source study's methods: Each sample was normalized by randomly selecting 1 million high-quality reads, each carrying a distinct molecular identifier. Reads with shared molecular identifiers were discarded instead of being binned into consensus sequences. CDR3 identification, clonotype clustering and error correction used MiTCR with a Q25 quality threshold and the strictest error-elimination algorithm. A nonparametric unseen species model with Euler transformation was used to estimate a lower bound on total TCR beta diversity. TCRdb reran the public reads through fastp at Q25 and MiXCR, keeping productive beta chains. CDR3 protein sequences are deduplicated, and each keeps its most common genes and DNA. These V and J calls rely on TCRdb rather than the paper's analysis. The sample records about 640,000 distinct CDR3 sequences, roughly 43% of which are singletons. The top ten hold 25% to 35% of the sample.

Points the paper makes about the study in general: Compared with the aged group, the long-lived group had more naive CD4+ T cells, fewer expanded clones and increased TCR diversity, suggesting age selection. Since profiling was done on bulk unsorted PBMCs, naive and antigen-experienced compartments could not be conclusively compared. Estimates of total diversity based on one million sequenced T cells were considered lower bounds and underestimates. A strong correlation was found between observed TCR beta diversity and the percentage of naive T cells measured by flow cytometry. As age increased, observed TCR beta diversity per million T cells dropped in a roughly linear way, and a significant reduction was already evident by age 40. Because the CMV infection status of the donors was unknown, age-related changes in expanded clonotypes may potentially have been confounded.

As concerns this clonotype: Its antigen is still unknown. It has no much larger one-base neighbor in the sample; base qualities were not kept.

Material: blood. The source of this sequence is an elderly man in good health.

For the CDR3, the sequence is CSARAGRGSGANVLTF. The DNA sequence is as follows: TGCAGTGCTAGAGCCGGACGGGGCTCTGGGGCCAACGTCCTGACTTTC. The chain is assembled from TRBV20-1 and TRBJ2-6; matching of 5 bases hints at TRBD2 as the D gene. V is clipped by 1 base and J by 0 bases, and the sequence between their germline boundaries is 10 bases long. There are 16 amino acids in the CDR3, from cysteine to phenylalanine inclusive. The CDR3 DNA has 48 bases and is translated from base 1. Based on the germline V gene (reference sequence), the CDR1 and CDR2 sequences are DFQATT and SNEGSKA.